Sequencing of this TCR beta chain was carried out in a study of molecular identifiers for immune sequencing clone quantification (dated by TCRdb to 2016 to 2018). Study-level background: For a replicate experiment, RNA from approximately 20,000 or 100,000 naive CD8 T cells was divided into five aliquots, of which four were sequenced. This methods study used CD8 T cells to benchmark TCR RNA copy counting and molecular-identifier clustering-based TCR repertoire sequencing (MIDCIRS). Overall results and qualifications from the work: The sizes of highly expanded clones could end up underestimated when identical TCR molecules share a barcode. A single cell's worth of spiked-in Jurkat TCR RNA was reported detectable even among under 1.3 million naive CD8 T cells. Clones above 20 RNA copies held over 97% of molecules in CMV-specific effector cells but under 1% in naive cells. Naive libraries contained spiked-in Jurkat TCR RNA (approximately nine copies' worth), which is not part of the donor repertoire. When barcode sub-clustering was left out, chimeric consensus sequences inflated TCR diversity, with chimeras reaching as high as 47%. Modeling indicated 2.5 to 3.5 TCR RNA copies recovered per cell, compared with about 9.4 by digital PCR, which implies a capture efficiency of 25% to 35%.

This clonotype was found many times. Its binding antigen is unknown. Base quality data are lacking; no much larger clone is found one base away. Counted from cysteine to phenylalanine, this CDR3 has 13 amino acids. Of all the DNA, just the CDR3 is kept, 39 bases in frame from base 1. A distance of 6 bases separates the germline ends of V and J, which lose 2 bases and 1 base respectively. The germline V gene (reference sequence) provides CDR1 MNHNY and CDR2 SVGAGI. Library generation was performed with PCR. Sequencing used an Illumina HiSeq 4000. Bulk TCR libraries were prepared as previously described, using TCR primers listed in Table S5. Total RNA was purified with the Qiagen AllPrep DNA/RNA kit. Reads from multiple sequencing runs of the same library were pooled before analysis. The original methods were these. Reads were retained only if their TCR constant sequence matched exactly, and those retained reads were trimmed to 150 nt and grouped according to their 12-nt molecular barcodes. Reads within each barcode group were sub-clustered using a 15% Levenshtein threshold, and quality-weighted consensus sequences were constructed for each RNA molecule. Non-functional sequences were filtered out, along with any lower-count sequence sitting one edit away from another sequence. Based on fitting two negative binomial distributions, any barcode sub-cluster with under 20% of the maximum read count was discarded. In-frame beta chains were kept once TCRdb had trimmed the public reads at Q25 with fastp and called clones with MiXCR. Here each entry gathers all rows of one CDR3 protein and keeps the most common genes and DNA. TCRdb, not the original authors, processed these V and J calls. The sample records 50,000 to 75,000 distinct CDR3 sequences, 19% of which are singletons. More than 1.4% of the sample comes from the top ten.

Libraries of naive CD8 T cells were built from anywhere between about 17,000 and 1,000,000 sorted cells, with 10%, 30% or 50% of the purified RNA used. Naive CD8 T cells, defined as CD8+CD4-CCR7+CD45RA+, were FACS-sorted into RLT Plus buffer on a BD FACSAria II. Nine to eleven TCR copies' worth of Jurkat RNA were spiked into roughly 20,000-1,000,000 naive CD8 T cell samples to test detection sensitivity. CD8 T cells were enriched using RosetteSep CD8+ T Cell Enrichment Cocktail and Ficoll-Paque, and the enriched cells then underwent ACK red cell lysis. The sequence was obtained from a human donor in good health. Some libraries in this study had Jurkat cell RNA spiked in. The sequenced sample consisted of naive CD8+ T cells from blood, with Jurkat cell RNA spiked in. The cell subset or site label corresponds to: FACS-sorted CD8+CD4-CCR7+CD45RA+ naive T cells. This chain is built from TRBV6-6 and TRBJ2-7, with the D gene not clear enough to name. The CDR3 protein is CASSYGVSYEQYF. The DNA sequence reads TGTGCCAGCAGTTACGGGGTTTCCTACGAGCAGTACTTC.